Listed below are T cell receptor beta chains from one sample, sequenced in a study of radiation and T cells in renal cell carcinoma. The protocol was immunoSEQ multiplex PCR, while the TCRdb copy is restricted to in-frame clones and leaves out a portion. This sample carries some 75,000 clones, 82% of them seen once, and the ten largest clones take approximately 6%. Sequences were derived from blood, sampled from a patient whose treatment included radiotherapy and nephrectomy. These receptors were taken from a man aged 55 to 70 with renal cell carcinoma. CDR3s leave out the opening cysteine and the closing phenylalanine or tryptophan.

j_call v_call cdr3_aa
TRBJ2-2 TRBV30 ACPRANTGELF
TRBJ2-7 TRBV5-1 ASSSPRDSAYEQY
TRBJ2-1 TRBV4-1 ASSQDVGRNEQF
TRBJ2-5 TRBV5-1 ASTEGPEQETQY
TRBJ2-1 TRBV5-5 ASSLEWLAGGVEQF
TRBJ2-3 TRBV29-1 SVAGQMTDTQY
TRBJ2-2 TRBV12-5 ASGLGQGSTGELF
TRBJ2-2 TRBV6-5 ASRELGRGGELF
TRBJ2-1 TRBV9 ASSVETLPYNEQF
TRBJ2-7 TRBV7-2 ASSQGEYEQY
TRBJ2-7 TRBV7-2 ASSLPTGTRAYEQY
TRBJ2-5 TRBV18 ASSPGGGAEETQY
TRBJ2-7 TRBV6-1 ASSEGVGGGQY
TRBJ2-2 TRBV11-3 ASSHRLGPGGGELF
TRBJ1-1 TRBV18 ASSPGIDRLNTEAF
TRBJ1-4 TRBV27 ASSRDSNEKLF
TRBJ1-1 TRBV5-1 ASSLAETSKTEAF
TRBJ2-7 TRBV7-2 ASSPTGQGYEQY
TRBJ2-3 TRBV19 ASKQGPYTDTQY
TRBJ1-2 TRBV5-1 ASSLKGGNYGYT
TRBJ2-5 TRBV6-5 ASSYGGIGETQY
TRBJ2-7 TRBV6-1 ASTRTTRYEQY
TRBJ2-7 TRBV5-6 ASSLGYEQY
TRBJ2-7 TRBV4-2 ASSQDGTGYNEQY
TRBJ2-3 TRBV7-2 ASSSRLRGDTQY